What follows are 32 T cell receptor beta chains derived from one specimen sequenced in a study of OX40 agonist ivuxolimab in advanced cancers. Sequencing was performed with immunoSEQ multiplex PCR; in TCRdb, only in-frame clones are kept and a portion is missing. Of 50,000 to 65,000 clones in the sample, roughly 82% were seen once. Sample: CD4+ or CD8+ T cells sorted from blood, taken in a trial of the OX40 agonist ivuxolimab. These receptors were collected from an adult with an advanced solid tumor such as melanoma, head and neck, liver or kidney cancer.

This chain links TRBV9 with TRBJ2-3, with 11 bases that match TRBD2. The CDR3 extends over 16 amino acids. Germline V lookup: CDR1 SGDLS, CDR2 YYNGEE. V was pared by 0 bases and J by 5 bases, with 5 bases of the junction left unmatched. Here the CDR3 reads CASSVVLAGVGDTQYF. The CDR3 bases are TGTGCCAGCAGCGTAGTACTAGCGGGAGTTGGAGATACGCAGTATTTT.

Details on this clone: A junction boundary mismatches the germline segment, possibly from a read error. The chain uses TRBV7-2 and TRBJ1-2; D is uncertain. Germline CDR1 reads SGHTA; CDR2 reads FQGNSA. The CDR3 totals 11 residues. The CDR3, as DNA: TGTGCCAGCAGCCCCTGGGTCTCGGTCCGCTTC. Translation gives CASSPWVSVRF.

CDR3 DNA sequence: TGTGCCAGCAGCTTAGTACTGAGCTCCTACGAGCAGTACTTC. Its protein product is CASSLVLSSYEQYF. The chain recombines TRBV11-2 with TRBJ2-7; D is uncertain. Germline V gene sequence: CDR1 SGHAT, CDR2 FQNNGV. Trimming left V 1 base short and J 0 bases short, with 7 bases between. CDR3 length equals 14 residues.

This sequence joins TRBV27 and TRBJ2-2; D is uncertain. Germline CDR1 is MNHEY and CDR2 is SMNVEV (reference sequence). The CDR3 is 14 residues long. V was shortened by 6 bases and J by 7 bases, with 15 bases between the two germline ends. CDR3 protein: CASRPGPLSGELFF. The DNA for the CDR3 is TGTGCCAGCAGGCCGGGCCCTTTGAGCGGGGAGCTGTTTTTT.

This chain joins TRBV7-9 and TRBJ2-2; tentatively, D is TRBD1 or TRBD2 (6 bases each). This CDR3 has 15 residues. Trimming took off 4 bases at V and 2 bases at J, with 11 bases between the two ends. Germline V CDR1 and CDR2: SEHNR, FQNEAQ (reference sequence). The CDR3 nucleotides read TGTGCCAGCAGCTCGGGGGCGGTAAACACCGGGGAGCTGTTTTTT. This codes for CASSSGAVNTGELFF. Full variable domain (rest looked up from reference TRBV7-9 and TRBJ2-2): DTGVSQNPRHKITKRGQNVTFRCDPISEHNRLYWYRQTLGQGPEFLTYFQNEAQLEKSRLLSDRFSAERPKGSFSTLEIQRTEQGDSAMYLCASSSGAVNTGELFFGEGSRLTVL.

This sequence joins TRBV6-1 and TRBJ2-7; either TRBD1 or TRBD2 may supply D (5 bases each). Trimming removed 4 bases from V and 6 bases from J, with 19 bases in between. In germline, CDR1 is MNHNS, CDR2 SASEGT. CDR3 length: 15 amino acids. The CDR3 nucleotides read TGTGCCAGCAGTGGACGGGGCAGAGGGGTGGGCGAGCAGTACTTC. Translated, it gives CASSGRGRGVGEQYF.

The chain is built from TRBV9 and TRBJ1-2; 7 bases line up with TRBD1. In germline, CDR1 is SGDLS, CDR2 YYNGEE. The CDR3 is made up of 14 amino acids. The V gene end was trimmed by 2 bases and the J gene end by 5 bases; junction bases not matched to a gene: 6. For the CDR3, the DNA is TGTGCCAGCAGCGTGATGGGACAGCCTTATGGCTACACCTTC. It translates to CASSVMGQPYGYTF.

This sequence joins TRBV6-1 and TRBJ2-7; no clear D. Looked up from germline, CDR1 is MNHNS and CDR2 is SASEGT. The CDR3 is 14 amino acids. V was shortened by 4 bases and J by 0 bases, with 10 bases between the two germline ends. CDR3 DNA sequence: TGTGCCAGCAGTGCTTCTCCCAGCTCCTACGAGCAGTACTTC. Its protein is CASSASPSSYEQYF.

This chain joins TRBV5-1 and TRBJ2-3, with D perhaps TRBD2 (6 bases). Germline CDR1 SGHRS, CDR2 YFSETQ. V was shortened by 2 bases and J by 0 bases, with 13 bases between the two germline ends. The length of the CDR3 is 16 residues. The CDR3 DNA follows: TGCGCCAGCAGCTTCTCGGCGGAGGGTAGCACAGATACGCAGTATTTT. Its protein is CASSFSAEGSTDTQYF.

The sample holds a few counts of this clone. The chain combines TRBV11-2 with TRBJ1-3; D remains ambiguous. This CDR3 has 15 amino acids. Deletions cut 4 bases from V and 0 bases from J, with 10 bases between. Germline CDR1 reads SGHAT; CDR2 reads FQNNGV. The CDR3 coding sequence is TGTGCCAGCAGCTCACAGCGCCACTCTGGAAACACCATATATTTT. As protein: CASSSQRHSGNTIYF.

The rearrangement joins TRBV5-6 to TRBJ1-5; no reliable D call. In germline, CDR1 is SGHDT, CDR2 YYEEEE. Trimming left V 1 base short and J 1 base short, with 12 bases between. This CDR3 region has 16 residues. The CDR3 loop is CASSLSPSLSNQPQHF. The DNA for the CDR3 is TGTGCCAGCAGCTTGTCTCCATCGCTCAGCAATCAGCCCCAGCATTTT.

J is TRBJ2-7 and V is TRBV4-3; maybe TRBD2 (5 bases). Germline V gene sequence: CDR1 LGHNA, CDR2 YSLEER. The ends were cut back, 2 bases at V and 2 bases at J, with 16 bases in the middle. The CDR3 extends over 16 amino acids. The CDR3 DNA is TGCGCCAGCAGCCAACTAAGAGGGAGAGATCCCTACGAGCAGTACTTC. Its translation: CASSQLRGRDPYEQYF.

J is TRBJ2-1 and V is TRBV19; D ambiguous. Germline V gene data show CDR1 as LNHDA and CDR2 as SQIVND (reference sequence). The CDR3 has 14 amino acids. V lost 3 bases to trimming and J lost 6 bases, with 12 bases between them. The CDR3 DNA reads as TGTGCCAGTAGTATTAGCCAGTCCGTCAATGAGCAGTTCTTC. Translating gives CASSISQSVNEQFF.

The rearrangement joins TRBV4-2 to TRBJ1-2; a weak D match, TRBD1 (5 bases). The CDR3 runs to 15 residues. V lost 5 bases to trimming and J lost 4 bases, with 17 bases between them. Germline V gene sequence: CDR1 LGHNA, CDR2 YNFKEQ. The CDR3 nucleotides read TGTGCCAGCAGCTTGGTTGGGGACCCGGGCTATGGCTACACCTTC. It codes for CASSLVGDPGYGYTF.

The V call is TRBV21-1, the J call TRBJ1-3. TRBV21-1 is classified as a pseudogene. The CDR3 length is 17 residues. CDR3 protein: CASNKNLWGGSGNTIYF. The CDR3 nucleotides read TGTGCCAGCAACAAGAACCTTTGGGGGGGGTCTGGAAACACCATATATTTT.

The chain recombines TRBV5-1 with TRBJ2-3; no firm D call. CDR3 length equals 12 residues. Trimming shortened V by 4 bases and J by 1 base, and 4 bases separated the two germline ends. Germline lookup yields CDR1 SGHRS and CDR2 YFSETQ. The CDR3 nucleotides are TGCGCCAGCAGCCCCCGCACAGATACGCAGTATTTT. Its protein product is CASSPRTDTQYF.

V and J are TRBV18 and TRBJ2-3, with a possible D match to TRBD1 (6 bases). Germline CDR1 KGHSH, CDR2 LQKENI. This CDR3 region has 13 residues. Trimming shortened V by 3 bases and J by 6 bases, and 10 bases separated the two germline ends. The DNA for the CDR3 is TGTGCCAGCTCACCCCGACAGGAGGATACGCAGTATTTT. Protein: CASSPRQEDTQYF.

The chain uses TRBV6-6 and TRBJ1-2, with 8 bases matching TRBD1. V shed 5 bases, J shed 2 bases, and the junction held 1 base outside the gene matches. This CDR3 has 13 amino acids. Looked up from germline, CDR1 is MNHNY and CDR2 is SVGAGI (reference sequence). The CDR3 loop reads CASSRQGNYGYTF. Here the CDR3 DNA reads TGTGCCAGCAGTAGACAGGGGAACTATGGCTACACCTTC.

The V call is TRBV18, the J call TRBJ2-1; no firm D call. Germline CDR1 is KGHSH and CDR2 is LQKENI. The CDR3 length is 16 residues. V shed 6 bases and J shed 4 bases, with 19 bases lying between them. Here the CDR3 reads CASSHSAVKLYNEQFF. CDR3 in DNA: TGTGCCAGCTCCCACTCGGCGGTAAAGCTATACAATGAGCAGTTCTTC.

The rearrangement links TRBV19 to TRBJ1-3; 10 positions match TRBD1. V trimming: 5 bases; J trimming: 0 bases; junction bases outside the gene matches: 7. Germline CDR1 and CDR2: LNHDA and SQIVND (reference sequence). CDR3 length equals 17 residues. CDR3 sequence reads: CASSRAGTGVSGNTIYF. CDR3 sequence (DNA): TGTGCCAGTAGTCGAGCCGGGACAGGGGTCTCTGGAAACACCATATATTTT.

The V gene is TRBV7-3, the J gene TRBJ2-2; either TRBD1 or TRBD2 may fit D (5 bases each). Trimming removed 3 bases at V and 7 bases at J, with 9 bases between. The CDR3 totals 13 residues. Germline CDR1 reads SGHTA; CDR2 reads FQGTGA. In DNA form, the CDR3 reads TGTGCCAGCAGCTTGGGGGAGTTCGGGGAGCTGTTTTTT. Residues: CASSLGEFGELFF.

V is TRBV9 and J is TRBJ2-1; D is unclear. Germline CDR1 is SGDLS and CDR2 is YYNGEE. V was shortened by 5 bases and J by 0 bases, with 12 bases between the two germline ends. This CDR3 has 15 amino acids. The CDR3 region is CASSPLGSSYNEQFF. In DNA, the CDR3 is TGTGCCAGCAGTCCCCTAGGAAGCTCCTACAATGAGCAGTTCTTC.

J is TRBJ1-1 and V is TRBV11-2; D is undetermined. The V gene lost 0 bases and the J gene lost 7 bases, with 9 bases spanning the gap. The CDR3 length is 13 residues. The germline gives CDR1 SGHAT, CDR2 FQNNGV. For the CDR3, the DNA is TGTGCCAGCAGCTTAGACAGACTAGTTGAAGCTTTCTTT. Protein: CASSLDRLVEAFF.

The chain employs TRBV18 and TRBJ1-5, with D uncertain. Germline CDR1 and CDR2: KGHSH and LQKENI. V was trimmed by 2 bases and J by 5 bases, leaving 7 bases between them. CDR3 length: 13 amino acids. The chain's CDR3 is CASSPSEDQPQHF. CDR3 sequence (DNA): TGTGCCAGCTCACCATCGGAAGATCAGCCCCAGCATTTT.

This clone has only a few counts. This chain joins TRBV9 and TRBJ1-1; tentative D call: TRBD1 (6 bases). V was clipped by 8 bases and J by 1 base, with 18 bases between them. Germline CDR1 SGDLS, CDR2 YYNGEE. The CDR3 runs to 15 residues. The CDR3 nucleotides read TGTGCCAGTGAACCGAGGGGGTTTGGGAACACTGAAGCTTTCTTT. This encodes CASEPRGFGNTEAFF.

The rearrangement links TRBV6-1 to TRBJ2-5, with 9 bases that match TRBD2. Losses at the gene ends were 2 bases for V and 7 bases for J; bases not matched to a gene: 8. The germline V gene has CDR1 MNHNS and CDR2 SASEGT. The CDR3 has 15 residues. CDR3 bases: TGTGCCAGCAGTGAAATGGGACTAGCAATGGGGACCCAGTACTTC. This codes for CASSEMGLAMGTQYF.

In this sample, this clone turned up once. The CDR3 DNA sequence: TGTGCCAGCAGCTTGGAAAGAAAGACGACTTACGAGCAGTACTTC. It translates to CASSLERKTTYEQYF. The chain links TRBV5-5 to TRBJ2-7, with D hard to call. This CDR3 is 15 amino acids long. V lost 0 bases, J lost 4 bases, and 14 bases lay in between. CDR1 is SGHKS and CDR2 is YYEKEE in the germline V gene (reference sequence). Together with reference TRBV5-5 and TRBJ2-7, the CDR3 gives the full variable domain: DAGVTQSPTHLIKTRGQQVTLRCSPISGHKSVSWYQQVLGQGPQFIFQYYEKEERGRGNFPDRFSARQFPNYSSELNVNALLLGDSALYLCASSLERKTTYEQYFGPGTRLTVT.

The V call is TRBV5-8, the J call TRBJ1-4, with D hard to call. CDR3 length: 14 residues. Germline assignment: CDR1 SGHTS and CDR2 YDEGEE. Trimming left V 4 bases short and J 4 bases short, with 11 bases between. CDR3 protein: CASSGGLVNEKLFF. The CDR3 bases are TGTGCCAGCAGCGGTGGACTGGTTAATGAAAAACTGTTTTTT. Based on the CDR3 plus reference TRBV5-8 and TRBJ1-4, the full variable domain is EAGVTQSPTHLIKTRGQQATLRCSPISGHTSVYWYQQALGLGLQFLLWYDEGEERNRGNFPPRFSGRQFPNYSSELNVNALELEDSALYLCASSGGLVNEKLFFGSGTQLSVL.

This sequence joins TRBV7-7 and TRBJ2-3; 7 nucleotides agree with TRBD1. The junction had 8 bases not matched to a gene; V was cut back by 3 bases and J by 8 bases. Germline V gene sequence: CDR1 SSHAT, CDR2 FNYEAQ (reference sequence). The CDR3 has 14 residues. The CDR3 loop is CASSLTGQDGTQYF. CDR3 bases: TGTGCCAGCAGCTTGACAGGACAGGACGGTACGCAGTATTTT. Full variable domain (remainder filled in from reference TRBV7-7 and TRBJ2-3): GAGVSQSPRYKVTKRGQDVTLRCDPISSHATLYWYQQALGQGPEFLTYFNYEAQPDKSGLPSDRFSAERPEGSISTLTIQRTEQRDSAMYRCASSLTGQDGTQYFGPGTRLTVL.

The CDR3 sequence: CASSLGLGPGELFF. Here the CDR3 DNA reads TGTGCCAGCAGCTTAGGACTGGGCCCCGGGGAGCTGTTTTTT. This chain connects TRBV7-2 to TRBJ2-2; D remains unclear. V was pared by 1 base and J by 6 bases, with 9 bases between. CDR3 length equals 14 residues. Germline V lookup: CDR1 SGHTA, CDR2 FQGNSA.

Only a few counts were recorded for this clone. The rearrangement joins TRBV27 to TRBJ1-1; D not certain. V gave up 0 bases and J gave up 1 base, with 6 bases separating them. This CDR3 has 14 amino acids. The germline CDR1 and CDR2 sequences are MNHEY and SMNVEV (reference sequence). This chain's CDR3 is CASSLSGKNTEAFF. The CDR3, as DNA: TGTGCCAGCAGTTTATCGGGGAAGAACACTGAAGCTTTCTTT.

The rearrangement uses TRBV7-9 and TRBJ2-1; 11 positions match TRBD2. CDR3 length: 19 amino acids. Germline V CDR1 and CDR2: SEHNR, FQNEAQ (reference sequence). V was clipped by 2 bases and J by 3 bases; unmatched bases: 12. For the CDR3, the DNA is TGTGCCAGCAGCTTAAAGGGCGGGACTAGCGGTCCCTTCTACAATGAGCAGTTCTTC. Translated: CASSLKGGTSGPFYNEQFF.